A single sample is the source of the 18 T cell receptor beta chains below, sequenced in a study of blood T cell repertoires in COVID-19. Assay: immunoSEQ multiplex PCR; the TCRdb copy retains only in-frame clones and omits some. The table shows a few hundred thousand clones, with roughly 87% occurring only once. The specimen was PBMCs or T cells enriched from blood (not recorded which). These receptors were collected from a man in his late teens or twenties with acute COVID-19.

V gene TRBV7-9 combines with J gene TRBJ2-2, with unresolved D. V lost 7 bases to trimming and J lost 1 base, with 13 bases between them. The CDR3 contains 15 residues. Germline lookup yields CDR1 SEHNR and CDR2 FQNEAQ (reference sequence). CDR3 protein: CASTPGRMNTGELFF. Written as DNA, the CDR3 is TGTGCCAGCACCCCAGGCAGGATGAACACCGGGGAGCTGTTTTTT.

This clone has just a few counts. The rearrangement joins TRBV10-3 to TRBJ1-4, with 7 bases identical to TRBD1. Germline-derived CDR1 and CDR2 are ENHRY and SYGVKD. The CDR3 is 14 residues long. With 6 bases clipped from V and 5 bases from J, the junction kept 6 bases outside the gene matches. This CDR3 is CAIREGQINEKLFF. The CDR3 DNA follows: TGTGCCATCAGGGAGGGACAGATAAATGAAAAACTGTTTTTT.

The chain employs TRBV28 and TRBJ2-7; the match to TRBD2 covers 9 bases. The CDR3 is 15 amino acids. V dropped 5 bases and J dropped 0; count of bases not matched to a gene: 5. CDR1 and CDR2 (germline): MDHEN, SYDVKM. The CDR3 DNA reads TGTGCCAGCAGTCAACCGACTAGCGGCTCCTACGAGCAGTACTTC. This codes for CASSQPTSGSYEQYF.

CDR3 residues: CASSFGQGTPYEQYF. The CDR3 nucleotides are TGTGCCAGCAGCTTCGGACAGGGGACTCCTTACGAGCAGTACTTC. The chain recombines TRBV7-2 with TRBJ2-7; 9 bases align to TRBD1. CDR1 SGHTA and CDR2 FQGNSA come from the germline V gene. CDR3 length: 15 amino acids. The trim removed 3 bases at V and 4 bases at J, leaving 7 bases unmatched.

This rearrangement joins TRBV9 to TRBJ1-4; 7 bases are a match to TRBD1. Germline loops: CDR1 SGDLS, CDR2 YYNGEE. V shed 3 bases and J 8 bases; nucleotides not matched to a gene: 7. This CDR3 has 14 amino acids. This CDR3 reads CASSARTGDEKLFF. The DNA for the CDR3 is TGTGCCAGCAGCGCTCGAACAGGGGACGAAAAACTGTTTTTT.

The CDR3 reads CASSEGPGRLNTGELFF. In nucleotides, the CDR3 is TGTGCCAGCAGTGAGGGGCCAGGGCGCCTGAACACCGGGGAGCTGTTTTTT. The J gene is TRBJ2-2, the V gene TRBV25-1, with D tentatively TRBD1 (5 bases). Germline V lookup: CDR1 MGHDK, CDR2 SYGVNS. Trimming took 3 bases from V and 1 from J, leaving 15 bases between them. This CDR3 is 17 amino acids long.

The gene calls are TRBV5-4 and TRBJ1-1; 10 bases fit TRBD1. Germline values: CDR1 SGHNT, CDR2 YYREEE (reference sequence). The ends lost 4 bases at V and 8 bases at J; junction bases unmatched: 8. CDR3 length: 14 residues. The CDR3 reads CASSPETGGVEAFF. CDR3 DNA: TGTGCCAGCAGCCCCGAGACAGGGGGCGTAGAAGCTTTCTTT.

The rearrangement links TRBV5-4 to TRBJ2-7; no reliable D call. The CDR3 length is 13 residues. The germline gives CDR1 SGHNT, CDR2 YYREEE (reference sequence). The V and J ends lost 3 bases and 3 bases respectively, with 10 bases between them. Here the CDR3 reads CASSSQTGYEQYF. As DNA, the CDR3 is TGTGCCAGCAGCTCCCAGACGGGCTACGAGCAGTACTTC. Supplemented by reference TRBV5-4 and TRBJ2-7, the full variable domain reads ETGVTQSPTHLIKTRGQQVTLRCSSQSGHNTVSWYQQALGQGPQFIFQYYREEENGRGNFPPRFSGLQFPNYSSELNVNALELDDSALYLCASSSQTGYEQYFGPGTRLTVT.

This clone was counted between two and nine times. CDR3 DNA: TGTGCCAGCAGCGCCCGGACTAGCGGGGACTCCTACAATGAGCAGTTCTTC. Its translation: CASSARTSGDSYNEQFF. The genes are TRBV9 and TRBJ2-1, with 12 nucleotides matching TRBD2. The V gene's germline CDR1 is SGDLS and CDR2 YYNGEE. CDR3 length: 17 amino acids. The V gene end was trimmed by 3 bases and the J gene end by 0 bases; junction bases not matched to a gene: 4.

The CDR3 DNA follows: TGTGCCACCAGTGATTTCCAGACAGGGGGGGACTACAATGAGCAGTTCTTC. This codes for CATSDFQTGGDYNEQFF. This chain links TRBV24-1 with TRBJ2-1; TRBD1 agrees at 9 bases. The CDR3 runs to 17 residues. After removal of 1 base from V and 3 bases from J, the junction contained 6 bases not matched to a gene. The germline V gene encodes CDR1 KGHDR and CDR2 SFDVKD.

This sequence joins TRBV7-9 and TRBJ2-1; TRBD1 agrees at 9 bases. The CDR3 covers 15 residues. Germline CDR1 and CDR2: SEHNR and FQNEAQ (reference sequence). Trimming took 8 bases from V and 4 from J; bases not matched to a gene: 9. CDR3 loop: CASQRPGQGYNEQFF. CDR3 DNA sequence: TGTGCCAGCCAGCGACCGGGACAGGGTTACAATGAGCAGTTCTTC. Variable domain in full (rest from reference TRBV7-9 and TRBJ2-1): DTGVSQNPRHKITKRGQNVTFRCDPISEHNRLYWYRQTLGQGPEFLTYFQNEAQLEKSRLLSDRFSAERPKGSFSTLEIQRTEQGDSAMYLCASQRPGQGYNEQFFGPGTRLTVL.

The CDR3 DNA follows: TGCGCCAGCAGCTTATTCCAGGATACGCAGTATTTT. Translated, it gives CASSLFQDTQYF. V gene TRBV5-1 combines with J gene TRBJ2-3; the D is unclear. V lost 2 bases and J lost 6, with 7 bases in between. This CDR3 has 12 amino acids. Germline CDR1 SGHRS, CDR2 YFSETQ.

This chain connects TRBV2 to TRBJ2-5, with D unresolved. Germline lookup yields CDR1 SNHLY and CDR2 FYNNEI. V was cut by 7 bases and J by 5 bases, with 14 bases left in between. CDR3 size: 13 residues. CDR3 DNA: TGTGCCAGCACCGCGGCTGGGTGGGAGACCCAGTACTTC. This translates into CASTAAGWETQYF.

V usage is TRBV18 and J usage is TRBJ2-5; D is perhaps TRBD1 (5 bases). CDR1 is KGHSH and CDR2 is LQKENI in the germline V gene. Trimming stripped 3 bases from V and 3 bases from J, with 14 bases between. This CDR3 has 15 amino acids. The CDR3 spells CASSPKKQAEETQYF. The CDR3, as DNA: TGTGCCAGCTCACCCAAGAAACAGGCCGAAGAGACCCAGTACTTC.

The chain joins TRBV18 to TRBJ2-1; 12 bases align to TRBD1. Germline CDR1 is KGHSH and CDR2 is LQKENI. J was trimmed by 9 bases and V by 4 bases; bases with no gene match: 7. This CDR3 has 15 residues. This chain's CDR3 is CASSQGQGAKGEQFF. The CDR3 DNA follows: TGTGCCAGCTCACAGGGACAGGGGGCTAAAGGTGAGCAGTTCTTC.

The chain has TRBV5-1 and TRBJ1-5; no clear D. CDR3 size: 14 residues. V was shortened by 4 bases and J by 4 bases, with 12 bases between the two germline ends. CDR1 SGHRS and CDR2 YFSETQ come from the germline V gene. DNA for the CDR3: TGCGCCAGCAGCCCCGACGCGGGAAATCAGCCCCAGCATTTT. It translates to CASSPDAGNQPQHF.

The chain has TRBV2 and TRBJ2-7; weak D call: TRBD1 (5 bases). The CDR3 contains 12 residues. The germline CDR1 and CDR2 sequences are SNHLY and FYNNEI. Between the trimmed V and J ends, which lost 7 bases and 6 bases, there was a span of 13 bases. In DNA, the CDR3 is TGTGCCAGCAAAGGGGAAGGTCCCGAGCAGTACTTC. It codes for CASKGEGPEQYF.

This chain links TRBV28 with TRBJ2-3; 11 bases match TRBD2. V lost 1 base to trimming and J lost 3 bases; unmatched junction nucleotides: 3. Germline V gene lookup returns CDR1 MDHEN and CDR2 SYDVKM. The CDR3 length is 16 residues. This CDR3 is CASSLSLAGGTDTQYF. CDR3 DNA sequence: TGTGCCAGCAGTTTATCGTTAGCGGGAGGGACAGATACGCAGTATTTT.